This T cell receptor beta chain was profiled in a study of blood T cell repertoires in COVID-19. As for the study in general: Donors in the United States, Italy and Spain gave samples during acute or convalescent COVID-19. Sources were T cells, B-cell-depleted T cells, or PBMCs; the material itself was cDNA or gDNA.

CDR3 length: 14 residues. The V end was cut by 0 bases, the J end by 2 bases, with 8 bases between. Germline V lookup: CDR1 SGHRS, CDR2 YFSETQ. Clones were read by immunoSEQ multiplex PCR, and TCRdb kept only the in-frame ones, dropping some. Among tens of thousands of clones listed, roughly 90% were seen once. The receptor's source is a woman of 80 years or more with acute or convalescent COVID-19. The chain links TRBV5-1 to TRBJ1-2; D may be TRBD1 (5 bases). Input material: peripheral blood. CDR3 sequence (DNA): TGCGCCAGCAGCTTGGGACAGCTGAACTATGGCTACACCTTC. It codes for CASSLGQLNYGYTF.